The 10 T cell receptor beta chains presented below share a single source sample, sequenced in a study of cytotoxic CD8 clonotypes in ibrutinib-treated CLL (dated by TCRdb to the early 2020s). Explained via the paper, the time point label denotes: approximately eleven months on ibrutinib. Library method: the immunoSEQ multiplex PCR assay. Here the immuneACCESS table is served through TCRdb, limited to in-frame sequences with V and J called. Missing clones are a known gap in these copies; in checked studies unresolved V genes cover under half, and the rest lacks a known reason. Across this sample there are around 140,000 clones, with around three quarters seen only once. The ten largest clonotypes hold 28% of the sample. Sequenced material: PBMCs, taken after 12 months of ibrutinib treatment. These receptors all stem from a human donor with chronic lymphocytic leukemia.

This clone was observed a handful of times. The chain carries TRBV7-2 and TRBJ2-1; 7 nucleotides agree with TRBD2. The junction had 4 bases not matched to a gene; V was cut back by 5 bases and J by 0 bases. The CDR3 has 15 residues. Germline assignment: CDR1 SGHTA and CDR2 FQGNSA. The DNA for the CDR3 is TGTGCCAGCAGCCGAAGCGGGGTCTCCTACAATGAGCAGTTCTTC. Translated: CASSRSGVSYNEQFF.

The gene calls are TRBV9 and TRBJ2-3; D is unclear. The length of the CDR3 is 14 residues. Trimming shortened V by 0 bases and J by 4 bases, and 9 bases separated the two germline ends. Germline CDR1 is SGDLS and CDR2 is YYNGEE. The CDR3 here is CASSVEISPDTQYF. The CDR3 nucleotides read TGTGCCAGCAGCGTAGAAATCAGCCCAGATACGCAGTATTTT.

This clone was observed a single time. This may be a read error, as it is one base from a much larger clone. Other DNA sequences in this sample translate to the same CDR3. The genes are TRBV7-9 and TRBJ2-7, with 11 nucleotides matching TRBD1. CDR1 is SEHNR and CDR2 is FQNEAQ in the germline V gene (reference sequence). V dropped 3 bases and J dropped 3; count of bases not matched to a gene: 4. The CDR3 runs to 15 residues. The CDR3 spells CASSFRDRGDYEQYF. The CDR3 region has the DNA TGTGCCAGCAGCTTCCGGGACAGGGGGGACTACGAGCAGTACTTC.

V and J are TRBV10-1 and TRBJ1-5, with D possibly being TRBD1 (6 bases). This CDR3 has 14 amino acids. V gave up 6 bases and J gave up 4 bases, with 13 bases separating them. Germline-derived CDR1 and CDR2 are WNHNN and SYGVQD (reference sequence). CDR3 sequence: CASRLEGENQPQHF. The CDR3 coding sequence is TGCGCCAGCAGGTTGGAGGGGGAAAATCAGCCCCAGCATTTT.

This chain joins TRBV5-1 and TRBJ1-1; TRBD1 matches 7 bases. Germline assignment: CDR1 SGHRS and CDR2 YFSETQ. V gave up 8 bases and J gave up 6 bases; unmatched junction bases: 13. The CDR3 length is 14 residues. CDR3 residues: CASQYDRVGPEAFF. CDR3 DNA sequence: TGCGCCAGTCAGTACGACAGGGTTGGCCCTGAAGCTTTCTTT.

This clone was picked up a small number of times. Other DNA sequences within the sample encode an identical CDR3. The V gene is TRBV5-1, the J gene TRBJ1-5; D is ambiguous. The CDR3 runs 14 residues. The germline gives CDR1 SGHRS, CDR2 YFSETQ. Trimming removed 2 bases from V and 0 bases from J, with 6 bases in between. The CDR3 reads CASSLGGSNQPQHF. CDR3 in DNA: TGCGCCAGCAGCTTAGGCGGTAGCAATCAGCCCCAGCATTTT.

The count of this clone is one. The J gene is TRBJ2-1, the V gene TRBV13; 7 nucleotides agree with TRBD1. Germline loops: CDR1 PRHDT, CDR2 FYEKMQ (reference sequence). The V and J ends lost 4 bases and 4 bases, in that order; junction bases with no gene match: 7. The CDR3 loop spans 15 amino acids. CDR3 sequence reads: CASSSRDSPYNEQFF. The CDR3 nucleotides are TGTGCCAGCAGCTCCCGGGACAGCCCATACAATGAGCAGTTCTTC.

The chain is built from TRBV27 and TRBJ2-1; the D is unclear. Germline CDR1 is MNHEY and CDR2 is SMNVEV (reference sequence). The ends were cut back, 7 bases at V and 0 bases at J, with 10 bases in the middle. The CDR3 sequence is 14 residues long. The CDR3 DNA sequence: TGTGCCAGCACCCGCACGAGCTCCTACAATGAGCAGTTCTTC. It is translated as CASTRTSSYNEQFF.

V is TRBV9 and J is TRBJ1-1, with TRBD1 matching over 9 bases. Looked up from germline, CDR1 is SGDLS and CDR2 is YYNGEE. The V and J ends lost 4 bases and 4 bases, in that order; junction bases with no gene match: 11. The CDR3 is 16 amino acids. CDR3 bases: TGTGCCAGCAGCCCGAGGTCAGGACAGGGGACCACTGAAGCTTTCTTT. Its protein is CASSPRSGQGTTEAFF.

V gene TRBV5-4 combines with J gene TRBJ2-3; D might be TRBD1 (8 bases). The CDR3 runs to 14 residues. With 8 bases removed from V and 1 base from J, the gap between germline ends came to 14 bases. Germline assignment: CDR1 SGHNT and CDR2 YYREEE (reference sequence). In DNA, the CDR3 is TGTGCCAGTGACAGGGGAGGGGGCACAGATACGCAGTATTTT. Amino acid sequence: CASDRGGGTDTQYF.